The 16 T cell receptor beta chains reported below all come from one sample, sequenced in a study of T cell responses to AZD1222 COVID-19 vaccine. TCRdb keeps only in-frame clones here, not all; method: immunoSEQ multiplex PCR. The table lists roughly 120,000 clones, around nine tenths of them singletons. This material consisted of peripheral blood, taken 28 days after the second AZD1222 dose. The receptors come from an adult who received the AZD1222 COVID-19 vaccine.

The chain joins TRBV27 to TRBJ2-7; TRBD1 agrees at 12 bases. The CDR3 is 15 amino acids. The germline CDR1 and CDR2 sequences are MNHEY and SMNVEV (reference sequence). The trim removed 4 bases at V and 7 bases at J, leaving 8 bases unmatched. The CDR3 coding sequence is TGTGCCAGCAGTTCAGGGACAGGGGGCAAGGATGAGCAGTACTTC. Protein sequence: CASSSGTGGKDEQYF.

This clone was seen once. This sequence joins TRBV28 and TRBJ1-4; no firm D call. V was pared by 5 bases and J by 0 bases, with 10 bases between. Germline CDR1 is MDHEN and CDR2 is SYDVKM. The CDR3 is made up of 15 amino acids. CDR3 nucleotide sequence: TGTGCCAGCAGTCCCCTCTTCGCAACTAATGAAAAACTGTTTTTT. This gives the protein CASSPLFATNEKLFF.

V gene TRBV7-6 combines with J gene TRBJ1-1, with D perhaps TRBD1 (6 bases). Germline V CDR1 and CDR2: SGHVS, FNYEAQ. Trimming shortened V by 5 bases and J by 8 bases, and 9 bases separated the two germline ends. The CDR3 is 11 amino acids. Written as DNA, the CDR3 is TGTGCCAGCAGCAGGGGGGGCGAAGCTTTCTTT. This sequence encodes CASSRGGEAFF.

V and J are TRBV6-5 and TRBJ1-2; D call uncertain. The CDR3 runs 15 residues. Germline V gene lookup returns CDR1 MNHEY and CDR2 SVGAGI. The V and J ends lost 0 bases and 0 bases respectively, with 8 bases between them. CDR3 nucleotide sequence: TGTGCCAGCAGTTACTCGGCAGGAACTAACTATGGCTACACCTTC. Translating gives CASSYSAGTNYGYTF.

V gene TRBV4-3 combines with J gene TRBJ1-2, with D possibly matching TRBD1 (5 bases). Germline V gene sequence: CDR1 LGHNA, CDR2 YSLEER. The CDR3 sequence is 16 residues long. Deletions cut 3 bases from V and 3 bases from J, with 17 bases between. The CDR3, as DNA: TGCGCCAGCAGCCACGCCGACAGATCGGGTCACTATGGCTACACCTTC. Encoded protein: CASSHADRSGHYGYTF.

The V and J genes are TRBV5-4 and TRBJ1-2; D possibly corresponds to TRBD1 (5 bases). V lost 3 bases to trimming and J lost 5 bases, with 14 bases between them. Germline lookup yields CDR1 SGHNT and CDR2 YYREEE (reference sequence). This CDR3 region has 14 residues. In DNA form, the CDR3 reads TGTGCCAGCAGCTCCAAGGGGTCGCCTTATGGCTACACCTTC. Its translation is CASSSKGSPYGYTF.

The CDR3 loop is CASSQAGGRTGELFF. The CDR3 DNA reads TGTGCCAGCAGCCAAGCGGGGGGGCGCACCGGGGAGCTGTTTTTT. V is TRBV3-1 (or the pseudogene TRBV3-2) and J is TRBJ2-2, with 8 bases that match TRBD2. Trimming cost V 1 base and J 4 bases; bases outside gene matches: 2. The germline CDR1 and CDR2 sequences are LGHDT and YNNKEL (reference sequence). There are 15 residues in the CDR3.

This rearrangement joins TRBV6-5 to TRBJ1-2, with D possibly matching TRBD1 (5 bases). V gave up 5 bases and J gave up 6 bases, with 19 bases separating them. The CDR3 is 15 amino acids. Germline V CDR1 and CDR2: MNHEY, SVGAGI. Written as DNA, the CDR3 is TGTGCCAGCAGTACCGGGACCTCCTCGGGAAATGGCTACACCTTC. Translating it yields CASSTGTSSGNGYTF.

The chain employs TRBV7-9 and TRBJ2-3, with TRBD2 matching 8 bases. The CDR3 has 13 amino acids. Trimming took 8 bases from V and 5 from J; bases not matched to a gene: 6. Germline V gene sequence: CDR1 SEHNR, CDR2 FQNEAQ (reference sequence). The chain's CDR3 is CASFGLAGDTQYF. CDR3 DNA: TGTGCCAGCTTTGGACTAGCAGGAGATACGCAGTATTTT.

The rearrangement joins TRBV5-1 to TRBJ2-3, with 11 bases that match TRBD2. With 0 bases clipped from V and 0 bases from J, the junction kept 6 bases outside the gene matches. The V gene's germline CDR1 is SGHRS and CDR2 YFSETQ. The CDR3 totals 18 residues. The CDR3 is CASSLVTSGGASTDTQYF. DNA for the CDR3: TGCGCCAGCAGCTTGGTAACTAGCGGGGGTGCTAGCACAGATACGCAGTATTTT.

CDR3 sequence reads: CASSLQNRAGELFF. In nucleotides, the CDR3 is TGTGCCAGCAGCTTACAAAACAGGGCCGGGGAGCTGTTTTTT. This chain links TRBV7-2 with TRBJ2-2; D perhaps matches TRBD1 (6 bases). Trimming took 2 bases from V and 6 from J, leaving 10 bases between them. The V gene's germline CDR1 is SGHTA and CDR2 FQGNSA. The CDR3 is 14 residues long.

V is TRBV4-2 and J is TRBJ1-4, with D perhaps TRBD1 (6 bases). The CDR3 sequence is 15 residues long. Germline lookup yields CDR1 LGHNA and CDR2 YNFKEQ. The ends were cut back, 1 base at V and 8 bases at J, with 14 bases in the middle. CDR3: CASSQVARGGEKLFF. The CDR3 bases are TGTGCCAGCAGCCAAGTGGCCAGGGGTGGAGAAAAACTGTTTTTT.

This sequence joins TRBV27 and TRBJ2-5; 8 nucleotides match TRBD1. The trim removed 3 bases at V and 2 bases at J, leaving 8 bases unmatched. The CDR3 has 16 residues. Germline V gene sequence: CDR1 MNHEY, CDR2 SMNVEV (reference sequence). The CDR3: CASSLGTDRVQETQYF. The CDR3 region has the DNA TGTGCCAGCAGTTTGGGTACGGACAGGGTGCAAGAGACCCAGTACTTC.

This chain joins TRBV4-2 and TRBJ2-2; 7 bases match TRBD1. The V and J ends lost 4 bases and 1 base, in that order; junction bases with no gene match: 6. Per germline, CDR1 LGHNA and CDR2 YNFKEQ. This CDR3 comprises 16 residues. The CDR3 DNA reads TGTGCCAGCAGCCTCGAGACAGGGATGAACACCGGGGAGCTGTTTTTT. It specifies CASSLETGMNTGELFF.

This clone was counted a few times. The CDR3: CASSPRSMNTEAFF. Written as DNA, the CDR3 is TGTGCCAGCTCACCACGATCCATGAACACTGAAGCTTTCTTT. The gene calls are TRBV18 and TRBJ1-1; D is unresolved. The CDR3 spans 14 residues. Trimming cost V 1 base and J 0 bases, with 6 bases left between them. Germline lookup yields CDR1 KGHSH and CDR2 LQKENI.

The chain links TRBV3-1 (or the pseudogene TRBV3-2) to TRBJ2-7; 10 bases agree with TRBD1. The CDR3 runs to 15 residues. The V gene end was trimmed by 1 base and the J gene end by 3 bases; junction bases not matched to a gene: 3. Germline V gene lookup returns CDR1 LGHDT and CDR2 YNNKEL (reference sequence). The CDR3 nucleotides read TGTGCCAGCAGCCAAGCATGGACAGGGGGCTACGAGCAGTACTTC. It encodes CASSQAWTGGYEQYF.